Many counts were recorded for the clone carrying this TCR beta chain. This sample was taken from a study of T cell repertoires in cytomegalovirus infection. The V gene's germline CDR1 is MNHEY and CDR2 SVGAGI. The CDR3 sequence is 16 residues long. V trimming: 1 base; J trimming: 4 bases; junction bases outside the gene matches: 3. TCRdb called the reads again in MiXCR, with one record for every CDR3 protein. The data show around 210,000 distinct CDR3 sequences, with 6.5% seen just once and around 6.5% held by the top ten. The gene calls are TRBV6-5 and TRBJ1-6; 8 bases fit TRBD1. The TCR sequence derives from a human donor in good health (CMV status not recorded). Some clones in this sample may be carry-over from other donors' samples. The sample consisted of PBMCs. CDR3 sequence: CASSYFDRGYNSPLHF. CDR3 DNA sequence: TGTGCCAGCAGTTACTTCGACAGGGGTTATAATTCACCCCTCCACTTT.